The clone carrying this TCR beta chain was found many times. Its antigen is not identified. Sequencing was done on patients that had shown CD8+CD57+ cell expansion by flow cytometry. The data are from a study of CD8+CD57+ T cells in acquired aplastic anemia. Study summary: The DNA of sorted CD4+ and CD8+ cells averaged approximately 2.9 ug. General study points: Found in both controls and patients were some 31 CD8+ CDR3 sequences. Patients and controls had CD8+ Simpson's diversity values that were not significantly distinct.

Germline V gene data show CDR1 as MNHEY and CDR2 as SMNVEV (reference sequence). V lost 3 bases, J lost 2 bases, and 14 bases lay in between. The CDR3 runs 15 residues. TCR beta VDJ and CDR3 were profiled, and genomic DNA was the template. TCRdb re-called the reads with MiXCR, one entry per CDR3 protein. The sample includes 150,000 to 180,000 distinct CDR3 sequences, about 48% of them seen just once. Sequences were obtained from sorted CD4+, CD8+, or CD8+CD57+ T cells (not recorded which) from PBMCs. The gene calls are TRBV27 and TRBJ2-7; TRBD1 might be the D (5 bases). The TCR sequence derives from a human donor with aplastic anemia. The CDR3 loop reads CASSFSGYATYEQYF. DNA of the CDR3: TGTGCCAGCAGTTTCTCAGGGTACGCAACCTACGAGCAGTACTTC.